This T cell receptor (beta chain) came from a study of cytomegalovirus exposure and HLA in healthy donors. This clone was counted once. Unrecorded immune exposures were likely, despite nominal health at sampling. The germline V gene encodes CDR1 SNHLY and CDR2 FYNNEI. J was trimmed by 3 bases and V by 5 bases; bases with no gene match: 3. The length of the CDR3 is 13 residues. It was with 60 Vbeta and 13 Jbeta primers that the PCR ran. Assay used: immunoSEQ multiplex PCR; TCRdb lists only in-frame clones, some missing. This sample carries some 170,000 clones, roughly 79% of them seen once, and the ten largest clones take 1%.

Source material: PBMCs. The chain carries TRBV2 and TRBJ1-2; 7 bases agree with TRBD1. The source of this sequence is a middle-aged woman in good health and CMV-seronegative. The CDR3 DNA is TGTGCCAGCAGTACGGGACAGCACTATGGCTACACCTTC. This translates into CASSTGQHYGYTF.